This T cell receptor (beta chain) was profiled in a study of cytomegalovirus exposure and HLA in healthy donors. Study observations and caveats: When analyzed later, a missense DCLRE1C variant was found to be linked to TCR beta V- and J-gene trimming. Among immune exposure information, only CMV serostatus was available.

It was with 60 Vbeta and 13 Jbeta primers that the PCR ran. Repertoires were generated with immunoSEQ multiplex PCR, while TCRdb's copy carries only in-frame clones and drops some. The sample gives 95,000 to 100,000 clones, approximately 89% of which show up once; about 4.3% is in the top ten. The V gene lost 1 base and the J gene lost 0 bases, with 9 bases spanning the gap. Germline V lookup: CDR1 GTSNPN, CDR2 SVGIG (reference sequence). The CDR3 has 15 amino acids. As concerns this clone: Its antigen is unidentified.

The sequencing input was PBMCs. The sequence derives from a man aged 30 to 45 in good health and CMV-seronegative. The gene calls are TRBV30 and TRBJ1-4; D not resolved. The chain's CDR3 is CAWSGGEATNEKLFF. The DNA for the CDR3 is TGTGCCTGGAGTGGTGGGGAGGCAACTAATGAAAAACTGTTTTTT.